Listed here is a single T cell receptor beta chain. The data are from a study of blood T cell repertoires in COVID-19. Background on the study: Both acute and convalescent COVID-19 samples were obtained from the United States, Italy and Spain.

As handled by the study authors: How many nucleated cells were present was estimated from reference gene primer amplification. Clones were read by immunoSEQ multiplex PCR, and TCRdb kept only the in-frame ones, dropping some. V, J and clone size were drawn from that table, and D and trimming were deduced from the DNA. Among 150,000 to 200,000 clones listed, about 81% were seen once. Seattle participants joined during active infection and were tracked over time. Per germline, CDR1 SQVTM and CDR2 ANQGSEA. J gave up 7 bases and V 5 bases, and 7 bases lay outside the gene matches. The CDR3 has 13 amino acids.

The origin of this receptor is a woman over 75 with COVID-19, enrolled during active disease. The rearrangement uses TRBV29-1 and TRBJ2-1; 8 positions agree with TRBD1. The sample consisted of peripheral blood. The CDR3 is CSVWRDRTNEQFF. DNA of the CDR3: TGCAGCGTTTGGCGGGACAGGACTAATGAGCAGTTCTTC.